This is a list of T cell receptor beta chains from one sample in a study of a mutant IDH1 vaccine in newly diagnosed glioma. The antigens of these receptors remain unknown. Clones were sequenced by immunoSEQ multiplex PCR, and TCRdb holds only the in-frame ones, with some missing. The sample records roughly 45,000 clones, about 81% being singletons. The sequencing used PBMCs, collected from a glioma patient whose treatment included an IDH1 peptide vaccine. The receptors were sampled from a woman aged 18-29 years with glioma. Some clones in this sample may be carry-over from other donors' samples. Each CDR3 is given with its conserved first and last residue. D genes are given only for firm matches. The size field is filled for only some rows; it gives once, few, many or a size class.

d_call j_call v_call clone_size cdr3_aa cdr3_nt
NA TRBJ2-7 TRBV6-5 NA CASSYWLSSYEQYF TGTGCCAGCAGTTATTGGCTGAGCTCCTACGAGCAGTACTTC
NA TRBJ2-3 TRBV11-3 NA CASSPLTGTSTDTQYF TGTGCCAGCAGCCCACTCACAGGGACTAGCACAGATACGCAGTATTTT
TRBD1 TRBJ2-5 TRBV6-1 NA CASSEDRSPETQYF TGTGCCAGCAGTGAGGACAGGTCTCCGGAGACCCAGTACTTC
NA TRBJ2-1 TRBV2 NA CANSGVYSYNEQFF TGTGCCAACTCGGGGGTATATTCCTACAATGAGCAGTTCTTC
TRBD2 TRBJ2-7 TRBV9 NA CASSVEGSGGYEQYF TGTGCCAGCAGCGTAGAGGGTAGCGGGGGCTACGAGCAGTACTTC
TRBD2 TRBJ2-1 TRBV25-1 NA CASSVPGLAGGLNEQFF TGTGCCAGCAGTGTCCCGGGACTAGCGGGGGGGCTGAATGAGCAGTTCTTC
NA TRBJ1-2 TRBV25-1 NA CASRQGSAGYTF TGTGCCAGCAGACAGGGCTCGGCAGGCTACACCTTC
NA TRBJ1-6 TRBV15 once CATSRLGSSSYNSPLHF TGTGCCACCAGCAGGCTCGGATCGAGCTCCTATAATTCACCCCTCCACTTT
NA TRBJ1-2 TRBV28 few CASSLQNYGYTF TGTGCCAGCAGCTTACAGAACTATGGCTACACCTTC
NA TRBJ2-3 TRBV9 NA CASSARTSTDTQYF TGTGCCAGCAGCGCACGGACGAGCACAGATACGCAGTATTTT
TRBD1 TRBJ2-7 TRBV27 NA CASSLRTGAILGYEQYF TGTGCCAGCAGTCTACGGACAGGGGCGATCTTAGGTTACGAGCAGTACTTC
NA TRBJ1-5 TRBV2 once CASGPGAASNQPQHF TGTGCCAGCGGACCGGGGGCCGCGAGCAATCAGCCCCAGCATTTT
NA TRBJ2-7 TRBV10-1 NA CASSELPTNYEQYF TGCGCCAGCAGTGAGCTGCCGACTAATTACGAGCAGTACTTC
NA TRBJ1-2 TRBV5-6 NA CASSLPGGNWGYGYTF TGTGCCAGCAGCTTGCCCGGGGGCAATTGGGGCTATGGCTACACCTTC
NA TRBJ2-3 TRBV2 NA CASSRGAYTDTQYF TGTGCCAGCAGTCGGGGGGCGTACACAGATACGCAGTATTTT
TRBD1 TRBJ1-1 TRBV6-1 NA CASSGYRGLTEAFF TGTGCCAGCAGTGGATACAGGGGCTTGACTGAAGCTTTCTTT
TRBD1 TRBJ2-7 TRBV5-1 NA CASSKDRLAYEQYF TGCGCCAGCAGCAAGGACAGGCTGGCCTACGAGCAGTACTTC
NA TRBJ1-1 TRBV2 NA CASSEDWGTEAFF TGTGCCAGCAGTGAAGATTGGGGCACTGAAGCTTTCTTT
NA TRBJ1-3 TRBV5-6 NA CASSPIWSSGNTIYF TGTGCCAGCAGCCCCATCTGGAGCTCTGGAAACACCATATATTTT
NA TRBJ1-4 TRBV7-2 NA CASSSSRGLNEKLFF TGTGCCAGCAGCTCCTCCCGGGGACTTAATGAAAAACTGTTTTTT
TRBD2 TRBJ2-5 TRBV4-2 NA CASSQWGGSGGRETQYF TGTGCCAGCAGCCAATGGGGGGGGAGCGGGGGACGAGAGACCCAGTACTTC
NA TRBJ1-3 TRBV19 once CASSIDGGYRNTIYF TGTGCCAGTAGTATAGATGGAGGGTATAGAAACACCATATATTTT
TRBD1 TRBJ1-5 TRBV27 NA CASSTGTGIHQPQHF TGTGCCAGCAGTACTGGGACAGGTATCCATCAGCCCCAGCATTTT
TRBD2 TRBJ2-1 TRBV6-5 NA CASRPASGNEQFF TGTGCCAGCCGACCGGCTAGCGGCAATGAGCAGTTCTTC
TRBD1 TRBJ2-7 TRBV6-6 NA CASTGRDSAYEQYF TGTGCCAGCACCGGCCGGGACAGCGCCTACGAGCAGTACTTC
NA TRBJ2-7 TRBV5-6 NA CASSLGAPGEQYF TGTGCCAGCAGCTTGGGTGCTCCGGGCGAGCAGTACTTC
NA TRBJ1-2 TRBV9 NA CASSAGPLYGYTF TGTGCCAGCAGCGCGGGTCCCCTCTATGGCTACACCTTC
TRBD1 TRBJ1-2 TRBV4-1 NA CASSPDRGAYGYTF TGCGCCAGCAGCCCGGACAGGGGAGCTTATGGCTACACCTTC
NA TRBJ2-3 TRBV10-3 NA CATQGSGTSTDTQYF TGTGCCACCCAGGGGAGCGGGACTAGCACAGATACGCAGTATTTT
TRBD1 TRBJ1-1 TRBV27 few CASTMTGRENTEAFF TGTGCCAGCACCATGACAGGGAGAGAGAACACTGAAGCTTTCTTT
TRBD2 TRBJ2-3 TRBV18 NA CASSPLGLARPDTQYF TGTGCCAGCTCGCCCCTCGGACTAGCCCGACCAGATACGCAGTATTTT
NA TRBJ2-1 TRBV19 NA CASRSLFTGHEQFF TGTGCCAGTAGGAGTCTTTTCACGGGACATGAGCAGTTCTTC
NA TRBJ2-5 TRBV4-2 NA CASSQGSLANQYF TGTGCCAGCAGCCAAGGGTCCCTAGCGAACCAGTACTTC
NA TRBJ2-2 TRBV9 NA CASSVEVAAPGELFF TGTGCCAGCAGCGTAGAGGTGGCAGCCCCCGGGGAGCTGTTTTTT
NA TRBJ1-2 TRBV4-2 NA CASSQERGLSYGYTF TGTGCCAGCAGCCAAGAGAGGGGTCTTAGCTATGGCTACACCTTC
NA TRBJ2-7 TRBV29-1 NA CSALGRSSYEQYF TGCAGCGCGTTAGGACGGAGCTCCTACGAGCAGTACTTC
NA TRBJ1-1 TRBV15 NA CATSRDQVNTEAFF TGTGCCACCAGCAGAGATCAGGTGAACACTGAAGCTTTCTTT
TRBD2 TRBJ2-7 TRBV27 NA CAIGAGGEQYF TGTGCCATCGGAGCGGGAGGTGAGCAGTACTTC
NA TRBJ1-1 TRBV30 few CAWSGGLGTEAFF TGTGCCTGGAGTGGGGGATTGGGCACTGAAGCTTTCTTT
NA TRBJ2-7 TRBV14 NA CASSHVAVHEQYF TGTGCCAGCAGCCATGTGGCAGTCCACGAGCAGTACTTC
NA TRBJ1-3 TRBV9 NA CASSVAGSGNTIYF TGTGCCAGCAGCGTAGCAGGCTCTGGAAACACCATATATTTT
NA TRBJ2-4 TRBV4-1 NA CASSQVITPLTKNIQYF TGCGCCAGCAGCCAAGTAATTACGCCTTTAACCAAAAACATTCAGTACTTC
NA TRBJ1-1 TRBV9 few CASSVAVGTEAFF TGTGCCAGCAGCGTAGCTGTGGGCACTGAAGCTTTCTTT
TRBD1 TRBJ2-2 TRBV29-1 few CSVERTGGGGELFF TGCAGCGTTGAGCGGACAGGGGGTGGCGGGGAGCTGTTTTTT
NA TRBJ2-7 TRBV5-4 few CASSTGPSTAEQYF TGTGCCAGCAGCACCGGACCTAGCACCGCCGAGCAGTACTTC
TRBD1 TRBJ1-4 TRBV19 once CASRQGEVETNEKLFF TGTGCCAGTAGGCAGGGGGAGGTAGAGACTAATGAAAAACTGTTTTTT
TRBD2 TRBJ2-5 TRBV6-1 NA CATDSGGTQYF TGTGCCACCGACTCGGGGGGGACCCAGTACTTC
NA TRBJ2-2 TRBV10-3 NA CALRRGANTGELFF TGTGCCCTCAGGAGGGGGGCGAACACCGGGGAGCTGTTTTTT
TRBD2 TRBJ2-3 TRBV6-4 NA CASGDEAGGPSDTQYF TGTGCCAGCGGTGACGAGGCGGGGGGGCCTTCAGATACGCAGTATTTT
TRBD1 TRBJ1-1 TRBV7-9 NA CASSLARTGDSAFF TGTGCCAGCAGCTTGGCTCGGACAGGGGACTCGGCTTTCTTT
TRBD1 TRBJ1-1 TRBV27 NA CASSLSGTAGTEAFF TGTGCCAGCAGTTTATCGGGGACAGCAGGTACTGAAGCTTTCTTT
NA TRBJ2-7 TRBV6-5 NA CASTPLGGAKEQYF TGTGCCAGCACTCCCTTGGGGGGCGCGAAAGAGCAGTACTTC
NA TRBJ2-4 TRBV5-6 NA CASSLGWETNIQYF TGTGCCAGCAGCTTGGGTTGGGAGACAAACATTCAGTACTTC
NA TRBJ1-2 TRBV15 NA CATSSDRNINYGYTF TGTGCCACCAGCAGCGACCGGAATATTAACTATGGCTACACCTTC